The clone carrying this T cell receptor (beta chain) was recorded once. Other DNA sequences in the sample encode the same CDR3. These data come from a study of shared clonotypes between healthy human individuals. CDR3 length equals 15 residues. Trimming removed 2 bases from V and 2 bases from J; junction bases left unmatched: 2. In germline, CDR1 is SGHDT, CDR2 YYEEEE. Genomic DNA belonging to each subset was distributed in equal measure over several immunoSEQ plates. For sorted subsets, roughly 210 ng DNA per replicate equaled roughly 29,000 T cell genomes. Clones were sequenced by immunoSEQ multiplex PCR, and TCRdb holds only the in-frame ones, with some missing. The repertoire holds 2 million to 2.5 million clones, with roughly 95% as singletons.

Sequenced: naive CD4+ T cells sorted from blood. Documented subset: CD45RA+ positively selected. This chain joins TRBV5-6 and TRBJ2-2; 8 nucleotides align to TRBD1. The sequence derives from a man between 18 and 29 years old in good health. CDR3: CASSFDRGNTGELFF. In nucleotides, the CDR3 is TGTGCCAGCAGCTTCGACAGGGGAAACACCGGGGAGCTGTTTTTT.